This paragraph reports one TCR beta chain. Antigen specificity is unknown. These data originate in a study of cytomegalovirus exposure and HLA in healthy donors. The data were produced by immunoSEQ multiplex PCR, yet TCRdb's version contains in-frame clones alone and is incomplete. The sample has 95,000 to 120,000 clones; roughly 95% are singletons. Study outcomes and limitations: The tendency of first-cohort TCR clusters to co-occur in the 120 or so validation repertoires emerged from a later analysis. Reports credit the classifier with highly specific, highly sensitive diagnosis of cytomegalovirus status. Rarity characterized most TCR sequences, yet some public TCRs appeared in many donors.

Germline V CDR1 and CDR2: MDHEN, SYDVKM. V lost 5 bases, J lost 5 bases, and 8 bases stayed unmatched. This CDR3 comprises 16 residues. The genes are TRBV28 and TRBJ2-1; 11 bases line up with TRBD2. The source is a woman between 18 and 29 years old in good health and CMV-seronegative. Sample: PBMCs. In DNA form, the CDR3 reads TGTGCCAGCAGTGCTTCCGGGACTAGCGGCAACAATGAGCAGTTCTTC. Encoded protein: CASSASGTSGNNEQFF.